The 18 T cell receptor beta chains in this list originate from one sample, sequenced in a study of shared clonotypes between healthy human individuals. This table comes from immunoSEQ multiplex PCR, and its TCRdb copy is limited to in-frame clones, with some not included. In the table there are millions of clones, around 94% of which are singletons. Sequencing used naive CD4+ T cells sorted from blood. The sample's subset: CD45RA+ positively selected. These receptors originate from a man aged 18 to 30 in good health.

This rearrangement joins TRBV30 to TRBJ1-3; D gene unclear. V lost 2 bases to trimming and J lost 1 base, with 12 bases between them. CDR1 is GTSNPN, CDR2 SVGIG, per germline (reference sequence). CDR3 length: 15 amino acids. CDR3 sequence: CAWSRPIGSGNTIYF. The CDR3 DNA is TGTGCCTGGAGTCGGCCCATCGGTTCTGGAAACACCATATATTTT.

This chain uses TRBV6-1 with TRBJ2-7; D perhaps matches TRBD1 (6 bases). The V and J ends lost 11 bases and 4 bases respectively, with 12 bases between them. There are 11 residues in the CDR3. The V gene's germline CDR1 is MNHNS and CDR2 SASEGT. This CDR3 is CAGGGTYEQYF. In nucleotides, the CDR3 is TGTGCCGGCGGTGGGACATACGAGCAGTACTTC.

The genes are TRBV19 and TRBJ1-5, with D unclear. The CDR3 is 15 amino acids. The germline gives CDR1 LNHDA, CDR2 SQIVND (reference sequence). V shed 3 bases and J shed 3 bases, with 12 bases lying between them. In DNA form, the CDR3 reads TGTGCCAGTAGTATTGGAGGGCGCATCAATCAGCCCCAGCATTTT. Translation gives CASSIGGRINQPQHF.

Comment on this clone: The sample holds other DNA sequences that translate to the same CDR3. V is TRBV20-1 and J is TRBJ1-1, with unresolved D. Trimming left V 2 bases short and J 2 bases short, with 3 bases between. Germline values: CDR1 DFQATT, CDR2 SNEGSKA (reference sequence). The CDR3 has 11 residues. The CDR3: CSARKNTEAFF. Here the CDR3 DNA reads TGCAGTGCTAGAAAAAACACTGAAGCTTTCTTT.

The chain couples TRBV18 to TRBJ2-1, with 7 bases that match TRBD2. Per the germline V gene, CDR1 is KGHSH and CDR2 is LQKENI. With 6 bases clipped from V and 6 bases from J, the junction kept 11 bases outside the gene matches. The CDR3 spans 15 residues. The CDR3 spells CASSPGGGRANEQFF. The DNA for the CDR3 is TGTGCCAGCTCTCCCGGAGGAGGGAGGGCCAATGAGCAGTTCTTC.

V gene TRBV28 combines with J gene TRBJ1-1, with D perhaps matching TRBD1 (6 bases). The CDR3 length is 14 residues. Germline V CDR1 and CDR2: MDHEN, SYDVKM. The V and J ends lost 6 bases and 0 bases respectively, with 11 bases between them. CDR3 loop: CASRSGTLNTEAFF. The CDR3 DNA sequence: TGTGCCAGCAGGTCCGGGACATTGAACACTGAAGCTTTCTTT.

The rearrangement uses TRBV5-1 and TRBJ2-5, with TRBD2 matching over 7 bases. This CDR3 has 14 residues. The junction had 4 bases not matched to a gene; V was cut back by 2 bases and J by 3 bases. CDR1 and CDR2 (germline): SGHRS, YFSETQ. DNA of the CDR3: TGCGCCAGCAGCTTAAGGGGAGGGAAAGAGACCCAGTACTTC. Translation gives CASSLRGGKETQYF.

The chain has TRBV7-2 and TRBJ2-5; 7 bases line up with TRBD1. The germline CDR1 and CDR2 sequences are SGHTA and FQGNSA. The V segment lost 4 bases and the J segment 3 bases; nucleotides outside the gene matches: 8. The CDR3 sequence is 15 residues long. DNA for the CDR3: TGTGCCAGCAGCTCGTCCGGGACAGAGAAAGAGACCCAGTACTTC. Protein product: CASSSSGTEKETQYF.

The chain recombines TRBV2 with TRBJ2-3, with 14 bases lining up with TRBD2. The germline V gene has CDR1 SNHLY and CDR2 FYNNEI. The CDR3 is 16 residues long. The V and J ends lost 6 bases and 5 bases, in that order; junction bases with no gene match: 7. In DNA, the CDR3 is TGTGCCAGCAGCTACGGACTAGCGGGAGGCGAAGATACGCAGTATTTT. This encodes CASSYGLAGGEDTQYF.

This clone has only a few counts. The chain is built from TRBV10-2 and TRBJ2-7, with TRBD1 identical over 7 bases. Germline values: CDR1 WSHSY, CDR2 SAAADI. The CDR3 covers 13 residues. V lost 4 bases, J lost 7 bases, and 7 bases stayed unmatched. The CDR3: CASSAQGPTEQYF. CDR3 nucleotide sequence: TGCGCCAGCAGTGCACAGGGGCCCACTGAGCAGTACTTC.

The chain couples TRBV11-2 to TRBJ2-5; D is uncertain. CDR1 is SGHAT, CDR2 FQNNGV, per germline. This CDR3 has 13 amino acids. Trimming took 2 bases from V and 1 from J, leaving 5 bases between them. The CDR3 sequence is CASSLSSQETQYF. The DNA of the CDR3 is TGTGCCAGCAGCTTATCCAGCCAAGAGACCCAGTACTTC.

This clone was seen once. The chain employs TRBV6-5 and TRBJ1-6, with 8 bases that match TRBD1. The CDR3 totals 15 residues. With 4 bases clipped from V and 10 bases from J, the junction kept 9 bases outside the gene matches. Germline assignment: CDR1 MNHEY and CDR2 SVGAGI. The DNA of the CDR3 is TGTGCCAGCAGTTCCGGGACAGGTCGACGGTCACCCCTCCACTTT. Its protein product is CASSSGTGRRSPLHF.

V usage is TRBV10-3 and J usage is TRBJ2-7, with TRBD1 matching over 10 bases. The CDR3 loop spans 14 amino acids. Per the germline V gene, CDR1 is ENHRY and CDR2 is SYGVKD. The junction had 5 bases not matched to a gene; V was cut back by 6 bases and J by 3 bases. CDR3 loop: CAIRSDRGGYEQYF. CDR3 DNA: TGTGCCATCAGATCGGACAGGGGGGGCTACGAGCAGTACTTC.

The chain recombines TRBV30 with TRBJ2-3; the match to TRBD2 covers 8 bases. V lost 2 bases and J lost 7; bases outside the gene matches: 11. CDR1 is GTSNPN and CDR2 is SVGIG in the germline V gene (reference sequence). The CDR3 loop spans 15 amino acids. CDR3 in amino acids: CAWSPGTRFRNTQYF. The CDR3, as DNA: TGTGCCTGGAGTCCCGGGACTAGGTTCAGGAATACGCAGTATTTT.

This rearrangement joins TRBV4-1 to TRBJ1-1; 7 bases align to TRBD1. V lost 4 bases and J lost 1; bases outside the gene matches: 6. The CDR3 totals 15 residues. Germline CDR1 MGHRA, CDR2 YSYEKL. CDR3 sequence reads: CASSRWDRWNTEAFF. CDR3 nucleotides: TGCGCCAGCAGCCGCTGGGACAGATGGAACACTGAAGCTTTCTTT.

This sequence joins TRBV10-2 and TRBJ2-5, with 10 bases identical to TRBD1. The CDR3 spans 14 residues. Germline values: CDR1 WSHSY, CDR2 SAAADI. Unmatched junction bases numbered 2, after V lost 4 bases and J lost 3 bases. The CDR3 DNA reads TGCGCCAGCAGTGGACAGGGGGCTAAAGAGACCCAGTACTTC. This encodes CASSGQGAKETQYF.

This clone came up once. The chain is built from TRBV10-3 and TRBJ2-2; 10 nucleotides align to TRBD2. From germline, CDR1 is ENHRY and CDR2 SYGVKD. V gave up 6 bases and J gave up 3 bases; unmatched junction bases: 1. CDR3 length: 14 amino acids. The CDR3 coding sequence is TGTGCCATCAGGAGCGGGGGGGACACCGGGGAGCTGTTTTTT. Translated, it gives CAIRSGGDTGELFF.

V is TRBV21-1 and J is TRBJ2-7; the table's D call, TRBD1, was not checked against the DNA. TRBV21-1 is a known pseudogene. The CDR3 loop spans 15 amino acids. CDR3 nucleotides: TGTGCCAGTACTAAGGACAGGGGAGTCGTATACGAGCAGTACTTC. This sequence encodes CASTKDRGVVYEQYF.